This T cell receptor (beta chain) was observed in a study of human T cells and chemical hapten exposure. Study as a whole: Small volume differences among pooled libraries mainly caused per-sample TCR yield variation.

This CDR3 is built from 17 residues. V gave up 5 bases and J gave up 1 base, with 20 bases separating them. The germline V gene encodes CDR1 SGHTA and CDR2 FQGTGA. Total RNA extraction was carried out from unfractionated whole blood. The library tagged each cDNA molecule with unique molecular identifiers. How the authors handled the data: A typical sample had roughly 91,000 TCRs, with about 23,224 to 690,600 overall. TCRdb re-derived calls from the 5' RACE reads in MiXCR, one entry per CDR3 protein. For this entry, the V and J calls and clone size follow TCRdb and not the study's own pipeline. The repertoire has roughly 120,000 distinct CDR3 sequences, approximately 20% of them found once; the top ten carry approximately 3%. This clonotype was detected only a few times. The antigen is undetermined. Study-level points and caveats: No alteration of TCRs above 1 in 1000 frequency was seen with DPC sensitization.

The chain couples TRBV7-3 to TRBJ1-1; D call uncertain. This TCR was recovered from a human donor in good health. The CDR3 protein is CASSHAVWQRRNTEAFF. As DNA, the CDR3 is TGTGCCAGCAGCCATGCTGTATGGCAGAGAAGGAACACTGAAGCTTTCTTT.